A selection of T cell receptor beta chains follows, all from one sample in a study of cytomegalovirus exposure and HLA in healthy donors. Assay used: immunoSEQ multiplex PCR; TCRdb lists only in-frame clones, some missing. The data hold some 160,000 clones, with roughly 77% observed a single time. Sequenced input: PBMCs. The receptors originated from a man aged 45-65 years in good health and CMV-seropositive. The CDR3 runs from the conserved cysteine through the conserved F or W. Fields, in order: J gene, clone size, V gene, D gene, CDR3 DNA, CDR3 protein. A D gene is named only where the DNA matches it firmly. Size tells how often a clone was seen (once, few, many) or the class of an expanded clone, and some rows leave it out.

J: TRBJ2-7; size: -; V: TRBV7-9; D: -; DNA: TGTGCCAGCAGCTTAGGAGGCGAGTACGAGCAGTACTTC; CDR3: CASSLGGEYEQYF
J: TRBJ2-7; size: once; V: TRBV9; D: -; DNA: TGTGCCAGCAGCGTAGGTCAGGACATCTACGAGCAGTACTTC; CDR3: CASSVGQDIYEQYF
J: TRBJ1-1; size: -; V: TRBV6-1; D: -; DNA: TGTGCCAGCAGTGAATGGGGGACCCCCGGGGGAGCTTTCTTT; CDR3: CASSEWGTPGGAFF
J: TRBJ1-1; size: once; V: TRBV19; D: TRBD1; DNA: TGTGCCAGTAGTATCTCGACAGGGATAGGTGAAGCTTTCTTT; CDR3: CASSISTGIGEAFF
J: TRBJ2-1; size: few; V: TRBV9; D: -; DNA: TGTGCCAGCAGCGTAGTTAGGCAGTTCTTC; CDR3: CASSVVRQFF
J: TRBJ2-7; size: -; V: TRBV11-2; D: -; DNA: TGTGCCAGCAGCCTAATCTCCTACGAGCAGTACTTC; CDR3: CASSLISYEQYF
J: TRBJ2-7; size: -; V: TRBV5-1; D: TRBD2; DNA: TGCGCCAGCAGCTGGGACGGGGGGACTTACTACGAGCAGTACTTC; CDR3: CASSWDGGTYYEQYF
J: TRBJ2-2; size: -; V: TRBV7-3; D: -; DNA: TGTGCCAGCAGCTCCGTCTCGAACACCGGGGAGCTGTTTTTT; CDR3: CASSSVSNTGELFF
J: TRBJ1-3; size: few; V: TRBV28; D: TRBD1; DNA: TGTGCCAGCAGTCCCGCCCAGGGGGCGGGAAACACCATATATTTT; CDR3: CASSPAQGAGNTIYF
J: TRBJ2-7; size: -; V: TRBV6-9; D: -; DNA: TGTCCACTCTCCTACGAGCAGTACTTC; CDR3: CPLSYEQYF
J: TRBJ2-3; size: -; V: TRBV28; D: TRBD2; DNA: TGTGCCGAGAAGCGGGGGGGAACAGATACGCAGTATTTT; CDR3: CAEKRGGTDTQYF